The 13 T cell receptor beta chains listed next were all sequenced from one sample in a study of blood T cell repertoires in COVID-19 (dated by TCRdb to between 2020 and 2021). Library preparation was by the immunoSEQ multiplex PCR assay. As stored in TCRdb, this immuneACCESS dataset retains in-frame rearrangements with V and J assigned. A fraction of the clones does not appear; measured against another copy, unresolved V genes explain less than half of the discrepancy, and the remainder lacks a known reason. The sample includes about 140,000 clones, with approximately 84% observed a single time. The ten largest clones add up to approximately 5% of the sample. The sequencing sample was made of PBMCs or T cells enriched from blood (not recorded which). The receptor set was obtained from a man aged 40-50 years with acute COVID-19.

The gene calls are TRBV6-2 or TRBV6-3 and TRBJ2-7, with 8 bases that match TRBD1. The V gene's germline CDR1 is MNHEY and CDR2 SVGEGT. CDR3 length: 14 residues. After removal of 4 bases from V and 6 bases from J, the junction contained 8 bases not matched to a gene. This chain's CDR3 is CASSSIRGRFEQYF. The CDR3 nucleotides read TGTGCCAGCAGTTCAATCAGGGGGCGCTTCGAGCAGTACTTC.

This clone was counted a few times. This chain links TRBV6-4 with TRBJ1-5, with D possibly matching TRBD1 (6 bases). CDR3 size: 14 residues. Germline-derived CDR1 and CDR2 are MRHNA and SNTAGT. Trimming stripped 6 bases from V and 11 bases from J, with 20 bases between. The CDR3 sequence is CASSGDIEGAAQHF. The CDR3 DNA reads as TGTGCCAGCAGCGGGGACATCGAGGGAGCAGCCCAGCATTTT.

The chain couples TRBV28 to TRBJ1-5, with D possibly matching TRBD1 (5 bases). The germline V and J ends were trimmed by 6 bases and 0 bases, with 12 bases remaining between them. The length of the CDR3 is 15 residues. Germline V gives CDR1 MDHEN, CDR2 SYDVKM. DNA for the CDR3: TGTGCCAGCAGCCGAGGGACTAATAGCAATCAGCCCCAGCATTTT. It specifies CASSRGTNSNQPQHF.

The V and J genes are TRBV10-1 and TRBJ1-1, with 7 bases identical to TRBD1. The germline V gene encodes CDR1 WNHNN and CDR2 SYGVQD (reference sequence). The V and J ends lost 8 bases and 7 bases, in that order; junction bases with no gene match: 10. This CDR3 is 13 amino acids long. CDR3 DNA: TGCGCCAGCTCGATCGAAGGGGACAGTGAAGCTTTCTTT. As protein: CASSIEGDSEAFF.

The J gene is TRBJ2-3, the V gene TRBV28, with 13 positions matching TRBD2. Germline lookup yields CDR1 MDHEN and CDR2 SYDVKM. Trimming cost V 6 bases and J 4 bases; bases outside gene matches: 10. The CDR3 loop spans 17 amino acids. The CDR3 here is CASSTIRTSGSSDTQYF. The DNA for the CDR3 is TGTGCCAGCAGCACTATCCGGACTAGCGGGAGCTCAGATACGCAGTATTTT.

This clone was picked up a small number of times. The CDR3 loop reads CASSYREGRVDTQYF. In DNA form, the CDR3 reads TGTGCCAGCAGTTACCGGGAGGGCAGGGTAGATACGCAGTATTTT. The V gene is TRBV6-5, the J gene TRBJ2-3; the match to TRBD2 covers 8 bases. The CDR3 length is 15 residues. From germline, CDR1 is MNHEY and CDR2 SVGAGI. With V trimmed by 2 bases and J by 5 bases, 6 bases remained unmatched.

The CDR3 is CASSGQGPVVYEQYF. The CDR3 DNA reads as TGTGCCAGCAGCGGACAGGGTCCCGTCGTGTACGAGCAGTACTTC. The chain couples TRBV3-1 (or the pseudogene TRBV3-2) to TRBJ2-7, with 8 bases lining up with TRBD1. This CDR3 comprises 15 residues. Germline V lookup: CDR1 LGHDT, CDR2 YNNKEL (reference sequence). V lost 5 bases, J lost 4 bases, and 10 bases stayed unmatched.

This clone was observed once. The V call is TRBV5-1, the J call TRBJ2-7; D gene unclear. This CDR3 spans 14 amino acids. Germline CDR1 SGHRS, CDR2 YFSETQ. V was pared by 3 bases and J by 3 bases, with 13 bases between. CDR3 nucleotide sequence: TGCGCCAGCAGCTCCCTACCCGGCGGCTACGAGCAGTACTTC. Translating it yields CASSSLPGGYEQYF.

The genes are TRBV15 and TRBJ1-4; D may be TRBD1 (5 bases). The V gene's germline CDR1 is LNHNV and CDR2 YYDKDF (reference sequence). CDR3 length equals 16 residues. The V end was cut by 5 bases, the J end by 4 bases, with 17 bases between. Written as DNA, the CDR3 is TGTGCCACCAGCTTTCTGGGGGGGAGTGGTAATGAAAAACTGTTTTTT. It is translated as CATSFLGGSGNEKLFF.

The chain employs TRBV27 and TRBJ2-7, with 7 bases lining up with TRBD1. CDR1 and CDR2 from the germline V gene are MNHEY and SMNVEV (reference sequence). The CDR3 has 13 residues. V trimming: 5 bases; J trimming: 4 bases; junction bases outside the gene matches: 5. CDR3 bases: TGTGCCAGCAGTCCCTTGACAGGGTACGAGCAGTACTTC. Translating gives CASSPLTGYEQYF.

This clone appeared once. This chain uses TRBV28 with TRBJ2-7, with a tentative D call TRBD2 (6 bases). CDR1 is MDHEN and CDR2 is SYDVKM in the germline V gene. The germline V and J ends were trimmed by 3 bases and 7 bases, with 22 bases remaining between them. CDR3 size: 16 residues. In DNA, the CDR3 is TGTGCCAGCAGTTTGGGGGGAGAAGCCGCCCGGACAGAGCAGTACTTC. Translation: CASSLGGEAARTEQYF. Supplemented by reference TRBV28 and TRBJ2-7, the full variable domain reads DVKVTQSSRYLVKRTGEKVFLECVQDMDHENMFWYRQDPGLGLRLIYFSYDVKMKEKGDIPEGYSVSREKKERFSLILESASTNQTSMYLCASSLGGEAARTEQYFGPGTRLTVT.

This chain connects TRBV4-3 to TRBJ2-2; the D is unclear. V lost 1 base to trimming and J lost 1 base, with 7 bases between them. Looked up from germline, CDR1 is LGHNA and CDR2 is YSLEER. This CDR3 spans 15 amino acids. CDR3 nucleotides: TGCGCCAGCAGCCAAGCTAACAGGAACACCGGGGAGCTGTTTTTT. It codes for CASSQANRNTGELFF.

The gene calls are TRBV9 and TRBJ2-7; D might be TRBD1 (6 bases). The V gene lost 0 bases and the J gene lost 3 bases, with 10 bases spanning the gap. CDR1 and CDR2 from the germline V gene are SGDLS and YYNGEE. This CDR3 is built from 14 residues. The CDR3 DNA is TGTGCCAGCAGCGTAGATCAGGGGAGCTACGAGCAGTACTTC. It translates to CASSVDQGSYEQYF.